The 26 T cell receptor beta chains given below trace back to one sample, sequenced in a study of OX40 agonist ivuxolimab in advanced cancers. Some clones are missing from TCRdb's copy, which holds only in-frame ones; the method was immunoSEQ multiplex PCR. The data contain about 74,000 clones, around 82% of them singletons. The sequencing used CD4+ or CD8+ T cells sorted from blood, collected in a trial of the OX40 agonist ivuxolimab. Receptors originate from an adult with an advanced solid tumor such as melanoma, head and neck, liver or kidney cancer.

The chain has TRBV27 and TRBJ2-1, with 9 bases fitting TRBD1. Germline V gene data show CDR1 as MNHEY and CDR2 as SMNVEV (reference sequence). The V and J ends lost 8 bases and 6 bases, in that order; junction bases with no gene match: 17. The CDR3 contains 17 residues. The CDR3 region is CASRPRGPGTGFNEQFF. CDR3 sequence (DNA): TGTGCCAGCCGCCCTAGGGGGCCCGGGACAGGGTTCAATGAGCAGTTCTTC.

The CDR3: CASSRGGARTRVAFF. The CDR3 coding sequence is TGTGCCAGCAGCAGGGGGGGGGCCCGGACCCGGGTGGCTTTCTTT. The gene calls are TRBV28 and TRBJ1-1, with 7 bases lining up with TRBD1. Germline CDR1 and CDR2: MDHEN and SYDVKM. The CDR3 length is 15 residues. With 6 bases clipped from V and 11 bases from J, the junction kept 18 bases outside the gene matches.

The gene calls are TRBV18 and TRBJ1-2, with D possibly being TRBD1 (5 bases). The CDR3 runs to 14 residues. V dropped 6 bases and J dropped 5 bases, with 16 bases sitting between them. Germline values: CDR1 KGHSH, CDR2 LQKENI. The CDR3 loop is CASSSNGQLYGYTF. In nucleotides, the CDR3 is TGTGCCAGCTCGTCCAATGGACAACTTTATGGCTACACCTTC.

The gene calls are TRBV11-1 and TRBJ1-2; D is undetermined. V lost 5 bases, J lost 0 bases, and 10 bases lay in between. The germline CDR1 and CDR2 sequences are SGHAT and FQDESV (reference sequence). The CDR3 loop spans 14 amino acids. In DNA form, the CDR3 reads TGTGCCAGCAGCCCAGACACTTCTAACTATGGCTACACCTTC. This sequence encodes CASSPDTSNYGYTF. Full variable domain (outside the CDR3, taken from reference TRBV11-1 and TRBJ1-2): EAEVAQSPRYKITEKSQAVAFWCDPISGHATLYWYRQILGQGPELLVQFQDESVVDDSQLPKDRFSAERLKGVDSTLKIQPAELGDSAMYLCASSPDTSNYGYTFGSGTRLTVV.

The rearrangement joins TRBV7-2 to TRBJ1-1, with D unclear. Germline-derived CDR1 and CDR2 are SGHTA and FQGNSA. V was trimmed by 5 bases and J by 1 base, leaving 8 bases between them. CDR3 length: 13 amino acids. The CDR3 protein is CASSHGRNTEAFF. The CDR3 nucleotides read TGTGCCAGCAGCCACGGACGGAACACTGAAGCTTTCTTT.

This clone occurred a few times. The V call is TRBV6-5, the J call TRBJ1-1; no firm D call. Trimming took off 5 bases at V and 8 bases at J, with 9 bases between the two ends. The CDR3 runs 11 residues. Germline V gives CDR1 MNHEY, CDR2 SVGAGI. CDR3 in DNA: TGTGCCAGCAGTCCAGGATGGGAAGCTTTCTTT. Translated: CASSPGWEAFF.

The gene calls are TRBV6-5 and TRBJ1-2; TRBD1 is a possible D gene (6 bases). This CDR3 is 14 amino acids long. V dropped 3 bases and J dropped 4 bases, with 12 bases sitting between them. Germline V gene data show CDR1 as MNHEY and CDR2 as SVGAGI. The CDR3 DNA is TGTGCCAGCAGTTATGGGCAGGGGCGCTATGGCTACACCTTC. This gives the protein CASSYGQGRYGYTF.

This chain links TRBV7-3 with TRBJ1-2; tentatively, D is TRBD1 (5 bases). V was cut by 5 bases and J by 5 bases, with 15 bases left in between. This CDR3 contains 14 residues. In germline, CDR1 is SGHTA, CDR2 FQGTGA. The CDR3 region has the DNA TGTGCCAGCAGCCCAAACCAGGGTAGATATGGCTACACCTTC. Protein product: CASSPNQGRYGYTF.

V gene TRBV2 combines with J gene TRBJ2-1; 9 bases match TRBD1. The germline gives CDR1 SNHLY, CDR2 FYNNEI. J lost 4 bases, V lost 4 bases, and 5 bases had no gene match. This CDR3 is built from 15 residues. The CDR3 reads CASSADRGLYNEQFF. CDR3 coding DNA: TGTGCCAGCAGTGCGGACAGGGGACTTTACAATGAGCAGTTCTTC.

V is TRBV19 and J is TRBJ2-3; 8 bases match TRBD1. V lost 4 bases and J lost 6; bases outside the gene matches: 9. This CDR3 region has 15 residues. Germline V gene lookup returns CDR1 LNHDA and CDR2 SQIVND (reference sequence). The CDR3 coding sequence is TGTGCCAGTAGTACTCTGGACAGGGCAGGGGATACGCAGTATTTT. It codes for CASSTLDRAGDTQYF.

The chain is built from TRBV28 and TRBJ1-6; D is possibly TRBD1 (6 bases). Deletions cut 6 bases from V and 0 bases from J, with 12 bases between. The CDR3 runs to 16 residues. CDR1 and CDR2 (germline): MDHEN, SYDVKM. CDR3 sequence reads: CASRERGISYNSPLHF. In DNA form, the CDR3 reads TGTGCCAGCAGGGAGAGGGGGATCTCCTATAATTCACCCCTCCACTTT.

Only one count was recorded for this clone. The chain recombines TRBV6-5 with TRBJ1-4; D unclear. V was cut by 2 bases and J by 1 base, with 5 bases left in between. Germline assignment: CDR1 MNHEY and CDR2 SVGAGI. CDR3 length equals 14 residues. The CDR3 loop is CASSYGETNEKLFF. The DNA for the CDR3 is TGTGCCAGCAGTTACGGGGAAACTAATGAAAAACTGTTTTTT.

The chain recombines TRBV30 with TRBJ2-1; tentatively, D is TRBD2 (5 bases). V was cut by 7 bases and J by 9 bases, with 19 bases left in between. The CDR3 sequence is 13 residues long. In germline, CDR1 is GTSNPN, CDR2 SVGIG (reference sequence). The CDR3 region is CASPGVTVGEQFF. The CDR3, as DNA: TGTGCCTCCCCCGGGGTCACGGTGGGTGAGCAGTTCTTC. Full variable domain (remainder filled in from reference TRBV30 and TRBJ2-1): SQTIHQWPATLVQPVGSPLSLECTVEGTSNPNLYWYRQAAGRGLQLLFYSVGIGQISSEVPQNLSASRPQDRQFILSSKKLLLSDSGFYLCASPGVTVGEQFFGPGTRLTVL.

This chain uses TRBV7-2 with TRBJ2-1; weak D call: TRBD2 (5 bases). The CDR3 runs 15 residues. V lost 1 base and J 2 bases, leaving 9 bases between the germline ends. Looked up from germline, CDR1 is SGHTA and CDR2 is FQGNSA. The DNA for the CDR3 is TGTGCCAGCAGCTTAGTCCCTAGCCCCTACAATGAGCAGTTCTTC. Encoded protein: CASSLVPSPYNEQFF.

This chain uses TRBV5-1 with TRBJ2-7; D is perhaps TRBD1 (6 bases). V lost 9 bases and J lost 3, with 7 bases in between. This CDR3 has 10 amino acids. CDR1 and CDR2 from the germline V gene are SGHRS and YFSETQ. As DNA, the CDR3 is TGCGCCACCAGGGGCTACGAGCAGTACTTC. Amino acids: CATRGYEQYF.

This clone occurred once. The chain combines TRBV11-2 with TRBJ2-5; a weak D match, TRBD2 (6 bases). The end of the DNA is better explained by TRBJ2-7, so the J call may be wrong. This CDR3 has 14 amino acids. Germline CDR1 is SGHAT and CDR2 is FQNNGV. The CDR3 reads CASSLVGGPSEQYF. The CDR3 DNA is TGTGCCAGCAGCTTAGTCGGGGGACCCTCCGAGCAGTACTTC.

The chain employs TRBV7-2 and TRBJ2-7; D unclear. In germline, CDR1 is SGHTA, CDR2 FQGNSA. The length of the CDR3 is 15 residues. V dropped 1 base and J dropped 0 bases, with 10 bases sitting between them. The CDR3 nucleotides are TGTGCCAGCAGCTTAGAAAACATGTTCTCCTACGAGCAGTACTTC. It yields the protein CASSLENMFSYEQYF.

This clone was recorded once. In DNA, the CDR3 is TGCGCCAGCAGCTTAACTAGCGGGAGTAGGACCGGGGAGCTGTTTTTT. Its translation: CASSLTSGSRTGELFF. V is TRBV5-1 and J is TRBJ2-2; 11 nucleotides align to TRBD2. The J segment lost 5 bases and the V segment lost 2 bases, leaving 5 bases of the junction unmatched. The CDR3 spans 16 residues. The germline V gene has CDR1 SGHRS and CDR2 YFSETQ.

The gene calls are TRBV7-2 and TRBJ1-1; unclear D gene. Germline V gene data show CDR1 as SGHTA and CDR2 as FQGNSA. V was cut by 1 base and J by 0 bases, with 9 bases left in between. The CDR3 extends over 15 amino acids. The CDR3 reads CASSLDALMNTEAFF. DNA of the CDR3: TGTGCCAGCAGCTTAGATGCGCTAATGAACACTGAAGCTTTCTTT.

The genes are TRBV7-9 and TRBJ2-2; D not certain. Germline V gene data show CDR1 as SEHNR and CDR2 as FQNEAQ (reference sequence). Trimming left V 0 bases short and J 6 bases short, with 11 bases between. The CDR3 extends over 15 amino acids. The CDR3 bases are TGTGCCAGCAGCTTAGCTACCGGGTACGCCGGGGAGCTGTTTTTT. Protein sequence: CASSLATGYAGELFF.

The chain is built from TRBV19 and TRBJ2-1; TRBD2 agrees at 9 bases. The germline V gene has CDR1 LNHDA and CDR2 SQIVND (reference sequence). The CDR3 covers 16 residues. V gave up 6 bases and J gave up 4 bases; unmatched junction bases: 10. The CDR3 reads CASSDPFAGGYNEQFF. CDR3 sequence (DNA): TGTGCCAGTAGCGACCCCTTCGCGGGAGGGTACAATGAGCAGTTCTTC.

This clone was seen only a few times. The chain couples TRBV2 to TRBJ1-4; D ambiguous. The CDR3 runs 14 residues. With 4 bases removed from V and 8 bases from J, the gap between germline ends came to 14 bases. Germline values: CDR1 SNHLY, CDR2 FYNNEI. The CDR3 DNA follows: TGTGCCAGCAGTGTCGGGGTCTTAGGAGAAAAACTGTTTTTT. Protein sequence: CASSVGVLGEKLFF.

The chain is built from TRBV5-1 and TRBJ1-1; no definite D call. The V gene's germline CDR1 is SGHRS and CDR2 YFSETQ. Between the trimmed V and J ends, which lost 0 bases and 5 bases, there was a span of 8 bases. This CDR3 region has 13 residues. The DNA of the CDR3 is TGCGCCAGCAGCTTGGTTAGTGGAACTGAAGCTTTCTTT. Its protein is CASSLVSGTEAFF.

The rearrangement links TRBV23-1 to TRBJ2-2, with 7 nucleotides matching TRBD1. TRBV23-1 is classed as an ORF, of uncertain function. The trim removed 6 bases at V and 0 bases at J, leaving 4 bases unmatched. The length of the CDR3 is 15 residues. The CDR3 bases are TGCGCCAGCAGAACGACAGGGCCGAACACCGGGGAGCTGTTTTTT. Translation gives CASRTTGPNTGELFF.

The rearrangement joins TRBV30 to TRBJ1-5; D not resolved. V lost 0 bases to trimming and J lost 0 bases, with 6 bases between them. Germline CDR1 GTSNPN, CDR2 SVGIG (reference sequence). This CDR3 has 14 amino acids. The CDR3 loop reads CAWSVLHSNQPQHF. For the CDR3, the DNA is TGTGCCTGGAGTGTACTACATAGCAATCAGCCCCAGCATTTT.

The chain carries TRBV2 and TRBJ2-1, with 8 bases that match TRBD2. The length of the CDR3 is 18 residues. Germline V gene data show CDR1 as SNHLY and CDR2 as FYNNEI. After removal of 6 bases from V and 7 bases from J, the junction contained 20 bases not matched to a gene. CDR3 region: CASRESWSWLAGRNEQFF. In DNA form, the CDR3 reads TGTGCCAGCAGGGAGTCGTGGAGCTGGTTAGCGGGGCGGAATGAGCAGTTCTTC. The full variable domain, rest sourced from reference TRBV2 and TRBJ2-1, is EPEVTQTPSHQVTQMGQEVILRCVPISNHLYFYWYRQILGQKVEFLVSFYNNEISEKSEIFDDQFSVERPDGSNFTLKIRSTKLEDSAMYFCASRESWSWLAGRNEQFFGPGTRLTVL.